Below, 30 T cell receptor beta chains from the same sample are listed, as sequenced in a study of metastatic and nonmetastatic thyroid tumors. All patients were untreated before thyroid surgery. TCRdb re-processed the PCR reads through MiXCR. The sample consists of roughly 18,000 clones, under 25% of them appearing once. Sequencing was done on a sample of tumor tissue. These receptors originate from a female donor with papillary thyroid cancer or a benign thyroid nodule (not recorded which). Some clones in this sample may be carry-over from other donors' samples.

In this sample, this clone turned up many times. J is TRBJ1-1 and V is TRBV6-5, with D tentatively TRBD1 (5 bases). This CDR3 has 14 amino acids. V was cut by 2 bases and J by 2 bases, with 9 bases left in between. Looked up from germline, CDR1 is MNHEY and CDR2 is SVGAGI. DNA for the CDR3: TGTGCCAGCAGTTACGGGAGGGGAAACACTGAAGCTTTCTTT. Translation gives CASSYGRGNTEAFF.

This clone occurred many times. The chain couples TRBV7-9 to TRBJ1-5; D is perhaps TRBD1 (5 bases). CDR3 length: 14 residues. The V end lost 8 bases, the J end lost 2 bases, and 13 bases lay between the germline ends. Looked up from germline, CDR1 is SEHNR and CDR2 is FQNEAQ (reference sequence). CDR3 nucleotides: TGTGCCAGCGGCGCGGGAGGGGGCAATCAGCCCCAGCATTTT. It yields the protein CASGAGGGNQPQHF.

This clone was found many times. V is TRBV28 and J is TRBJ1-5; D might be TRBD1 (5 bases). CDR1 is MDHEN and CDR2 is SYDVKM in the germline V gene. The CDR3 has 14 amino acids. V was clipped by 3 bases and J by 6 bases, with 12 bases between them. The CDR3 DNA reads as TGTGCCAGCAGTTTTATGGGGGGAGGTCAGCCCCAGCATTTT. This codes for CASSFMGGGQPQHF. The variable domain in full, with the rest retrieved from reference TRBV28 and TRBJ1-5, is DVKVTQSSRYLVKRTGEKVFLECVQDMDHENMFWYRQDPGLGLRLIYFSYDVKMKEKGDIPEGYSVSREKKERFSLILESASTNQTSMYLCASSFMGGGQPQHFGDGTRLSIL.

Many counts were recorded for this clone. This may stem from a read error, because a much larger clone lies one nucleotide away. The rearrangement joins TRBV27 to TRBJ2-7; D may be TRBD1 (5 bases). Germline CDR1 MNHEY, CDR2 SMNVEV (reference sequence). V was cut by 4 bases and J by 4 bases, with 11 bases left in between. The CDR3 spans 13 residues. CDR3 amino acids: CASSWGKGYEQYF. As DNA, the CDR3 is TGTGCCAGCAGTTGGGGCAAGGGTTACGAGCAGTACTTC.

This clone was counted ten times or more. V usage is TRBV6-1 and J usage is TRBJ2-5; TRBD1 matches at 7 bases. Germline V gene lookup returns CDR1 MNHNS and CDR2 SASEGT. Trimming cost V 2 bases and J 5 bases; bases outside gene matches: 8. The CDR3 sequence is 15 residues long. CDR3 residues: CASSETTGLVETQYF. The CDR3 nucleotides read TGTGCCAGCAGTGAAACGACAGGGTTAGTGGAGACCCAGTACTTC.

This clone was seen repeatedly, ten times or more. The gene calls are TRBV19 and TRBJ1-5, with D uncertain. V lost 3 bases and J 1 base, leaving 10 bases between the germline ends. Germline CDR1 and CDR2: LNHDA and SQIVND (reference sequence). The CDR3 contains 15 residues. CDR3 protein: CASSMLGRSNQPQHF. The CDR3 region has the DNA TGTGCCAGTAGTATGTTAGGGAGGAGCAATCAGCCCCAGCATTTT.

This clone came up many times. The gene calls are TRBV19 and TRBJ2-1, with 7 bases matching TRBD1. The CDR3 is made up of 12 amino acids. The V gene's germline CDR1 is LNHDA and CDR2 SQIVND (reference sequence). V lost 6 bases, J lost 13 bases, and 9 bases stayed unmatched. This chain's CDR3 is CASSIGQVDQFF. CDR3 in DNA: TGTGCCAGTAGCATCGGACAGGTTGACCAGTTCTTC.

This clone was recorded a few times. Being one base from a much bigger clone, this may be a read error. The identical CDR3 is also encoded by other nucleotide sequences in the sample. The V call is TRBV6-4, the J call TRBJ2-3; no clear D gene. V lost 0 bases and J 6 bases, leaving 7 bases between the germline ends. The CDR3 is 13 amino acids. Germline-derived CDR1 and CDR2 are MRHNA and SNTAGT. CDR3 sequence: CASSDSESDTQYF. In DNA form, the CDR3 reads TGTGCCAGCAGTGACTCAGAATCGGATACGCAGTATTTT.

This clone was picked up a small number of times. The genes are TRBV27 and TRBJ1-6; D uncertain. V lost 5 bases to trimming and J lost 7 bases, with 6 bases between them. This CDR3 region has 12 residues. CDR1 and CDR2 from the germline V gene are MNHEY and SMNVEV (reference sequence). The CDR3 loop is CASSLGNSPLHF. The DNA of the CDR3 is TGTGCCAGCAGTCTAGGAAATTCACCCCTCCACTTT.

This clone was picked up many times. This chain uses TRBV11-2 with TRBJ1-4; maybe TRBD1 (5 bases). The CDR3 is 15 residues long. The germline gives CDR1 SGHAT, CDR2 FQNNGV. The ends were cut back, 5 bases at V and 4 bases at J, with 14 bases in the middle. The CDR3 loop reads CASSAWAGVNEKLFF. CDR3 nucleotide sequence: TGTGCCAGCAGCGCCTGGGCGGGGGTTAATGAAAAACTGTTTTTT.

J is TRBJ2-1 and V is TRBV18; possible D gene TRBD1, 5 bases. Germline CDR1 is KGHSH and CDR2 is LQKENI. Trimming cost V 3 bases and J 4 bases, with 13 bases left between them. CDR3 length: 15 residues. The CDR3 DNA reads TGTGCCAGCTCACCGAATGTCCGACAGTACAATGAGCAGTTCTTC. Protein: CASSPNVRQYNEQFF.

V gene TRBV7-6 combines with J gene TRBJ2-2; tentative D call: TRBD2 (6 bases). The V and J ends lost 3 bases and 4 bases respectively, with 12 bases between them. The germline gives CDR1 SGHVS, CDR2 FNYEAQ. The length of the CDR3 is 15 residues. Written as DNA, the CDR3 is TGTGCCAGCAGCTTGGTAGGAGGGACCACCGGGGAGCTGTTTTTT. It yields the protein CASSLVGGTTGELFF.

This clone has at least ten counts. The rearrangement uses TRBV7-8 and TRBJ2-7; D is undetermined. The V and J ends lost 5 bases and 0 bases respectively, with 11 bases between them. Germline CDR1 reads SGHVS; CDR2 reads FQNEAQ. The CDR3 contains 14 residues. DNA for the CDR3: TGTGCCAGCAGCAATAGCAGGAGCTCCTACGAGCAGTACTTC. This codes for CASSNSRSSYEQYF.

This clone has a count of ten or more. This specimen includes other DNA sequences encoding the same CDR3. The chain links TRBV5-1 to TRBJ2-1; D possibly corresponds to TRBD2 (5 bases). The germline gives CDR1 SGHRS, CDR2 YFSETQ. V was trimmed by 0 bases and J by 6 bases, leaving 7 bases between them. This CDR3 comprises 13 residues. The chain's CDR3 is CASSLGTSNEQFF. The CDR3, as DNA: TGCGCCAGCAGCTTGGGGACTTCCAATGAGCAGTTCTTC.

The table lists this clone with many counts. V usage is TRBV20-1 and J usage is TRBJ2-1; D is undetermined. The CDR3 is 16 amino acids. V shed 7 bases and J shed 4 bases, with 23 bases lying between them. Germline CDR1 is DFQATT and CDR2 is SNEGSKA (reference sequence). The CDR3 DNA sequence: TGCAGTGTGGCAATGAACTCAAAGGAATATTACAATGAGCAGTTCTTC. The encoded protein is CSVAMNSKEYYNEQFF.

This clone was seen at least ten times. This chain uses TRBV28 with TRBJ1-2; no firm D call. CDR1 MDHEN and CDR2 SYDVKM come from the germline V gene. The CDR3 has 13 residues. Trimming removed 2 bases at V and 0 bases at J, with 4 bases between. CDR3 in amino acids: CASSLTPNYGYTF. The CDR3 nucleotides read TGTGCCAGCAGTTTAACTCCTAACTATGGCTACACCTTC.

The genes are TRBV30 and TRBJ2-7; D ambiguous. Germline CDR1 GTSNPN, CDR2 SVGIG (reference sequence). V lost 3 bases and J lost 11, with 26 bases in between. This CDR3 is 15 amino acids long. The CDR3 reads CAWSPRASLQWAKYF. CDR3 bases: TGTGCCTGGAGCCCCCGGGCCTCTCTCCAATGGGCAAAGTACTTC.

The V call is TRBV4-2, the J call TRBJ1-5; no clear D gene. Trimming cost V 1 base and J 1 base, with 5 bases left between them. Germline lookup yields CDR1 LGHNA and CDR2 YNFKEQ. The CDR3 extends over 14 amino acids. The CDR3 loop reads CASSQVGSNQPQHF. DNA of the CDR3: TGTGCCAGCAGCCAAGTAGGAAGCAATCAGCCCCAGCATTTT.

Only one count was recorded for this clone. The chain is built from TRBV11-2 and TRBJ1-1, with D hard to call. Germline loops: CDR1 SGHAT, CDR2 FQNNGV. The CDR3 totals 14 residues. The ends were cut back, 2 bases at V and 0 bases at J, with 7 bases in the middle. The CDR3 protein is CASSLTTMNTEAFF. CDR3 nucleotides: TGTGCCAGCAGCTTAACAACTATGAACACTGAAGCTTTCTTT.

This clone was seen ten or more times. The chain joins TRBV6-2 or TRBV6-3 to TRBJ2-7; no definite D call. Germline values: CDR1 MNHEY, CDR2 SVGEGT. The CDR3 has 13 amino acids. The V end lost 4 bases, the J end lost 2 bases, and 9 bases lay between the germline ends. CDR3 nucleotides: TGTGCCAGCAGTTTGGACGCTCCCTACGAGCAGTACTTC. Its protein is CASSLDAPYEQYF.

The V gene is TRBV30, the J gene TRBJ2-7; possible D gene TRBD2, 5 bases. Deletions cut 3 bases from V and 0 bases from J, with 12 bases between. CDR1 GTSNPN and CDR2 SVGIG come from the germline V gene (reference sequence). The CDR3 is 14 amino acids. CDR3 in amino acids: CAWRRAGSSYEQYF. CDR3 bases: TGTGCCTGGAGGCGCGCGGGCAGCTCCTACGAGCAGTACTTC.

This clone was picked up many times. The V and J genes are TRBV3-1 and TRBJ2-3; TRBD2 agrees at 7 bases. Germline CDR1 is LGHDT and CDR2 is YNNKEL (reference sequence). Unmatched junction bases numbered 5, after V lost 4 bases and J lost 10 bases. This CDR3 has 12 amino acids. DNA for the CDR3: TGTGCCAGCAGCCTGACGGGACTACCGCAGTATTTT. The encoded protein is CASSLTGLPQYF.

CDR3 residues: CASSLALIPAGGDYEQYF. CDR3 DNA sequence: TGCGCCAGCAGCTTGGCCCTGATTCCAGCGGGAGGGGACTACGAGCAGTACTTC. The V and J genes are TRBV5-1 and TRBJ2-7; TRBD2 aligns across 10 bases. This CDR3 contains 18 residues. J gave up 3 bases and V 0 bases, and 12 bases lay outside the gene matches. Germline V gene data show CDR1 as SGHRS and CDR2 as YFSETQ.

This clone was counted only a few times. The chain couples TRBV2 to TRBJ2-1; perhaps TRBD2 as D (5 bases). Trimming left V 6 bases short and J 5 bases short, with 11 bases between. Germline loops: CDR1 SNHLY, CDR2 FYNNEI. The CDR3 sequence is 13 residues long. CDR3 nucleotide sequence: TGTGCCAGCAGACTAACTAGAGACAATGAGCAGTTCTTC. Amino acids: CASRLTRDNEQFF.

This clone was seen repeatedly, ten times or more. The rearrangement links TRBV4-3 to TRBJ1-1, with a weak D call TRBD1 (6 bases). The CDR3 runs to 14 residues. Trimming shortened V by 4 bases and J by 0 bases, and 9 bases separated the two germline ends. Looked up from germline, CDR1 is LGHNA and CDR2 is YSLEER. The CDR3 DNA follows: TGCGCCAGCAGCCTTGGACAGATGAACACTGAAGCTTTCTTT. The encoded protein is CASSLGQMNTEAFF.

A remark on this clone: One junction end disagrees with the germline gene, perhaps due to a read error. The chain links TRBV7-7 to TRBJ2-7; TRBD2 agrees at 14 bases. Germline CDR1 SSHAT, CDR2 FNYEAQ (reference sequence). The CDR3 extends over 15 amino acids. This chain's CDR3 is CASSPGTSGSGEQYF. The CDR3 DNA follows: TGTGCTAGCAGCCCCGGGACTAGCGGGAGCGGCGAGCAGTACTTC.

This chain connects TRBV5-1 to TRBJ2-7; the D call may be TRBD1 or TRBD2 (7 bases each). CDR3 length equals 19 residues. V lost 0 bases and J lost 6, with 28 bases in between. The germline V gene encodes CDR1 SGHRS and CDR2 YFSETQ. CDR3: CASSLARGRLAEPTSEQYF. CDR3 DNA sequence: TGCGCCAGCAGCTTGGCTAGGGGGCGGCTAGCGGAACCCACTTCCGAGCAGTACTTC.

This clone has at least ten counts. V gene TRBV12-3 or TRBV12-4 combines with J gene TRBJ2-2; either TRBD1 or TRBD2 may fit D (5 bases each). Trimming removed 3 bases at V and 6 bases at J, with 20 bases between. This CDR3 comprises 17 residues. The CDR3 loop reads CASSFDPGSVLAGELFF. CDR3 nucleotide sequence: TGTGCCAGCAGTTTTGACCCAGGGAGCGTCCTCGCCGGGGAGCTGTTTTTT.

This chain uses TRBV20-1 with TRBJ2-5, with 10 bases aligning to TRBD2. Losses at the gene ends were 7 bases for V and 5 bases for J; bases not matched to a gene: 10. Germline loops: CDR1 DFQATT, CDR2 SNEGSKA (reference sequence). CDR3 length equals 14 residues. The CDR3 nucleotides are TGCAGTGGGGTGGCTAGCGGGAGATTGGAGACCCAGTACTTC. Protein sequence: CSGVASGRLETQYF.

This clone was recorded many times. The chain is built from TRBV7-3 and TRBJ2-5; TRBD1 aligns across 7 bases. Looked up from germline, CDR1 is SGHTA and CDR2 is FQGTGA. The V and J ends lost 5 bases and 0 bases, in that order; junction bases with no gene match: 3. The CDR3 has 14 amino acids. The CDR3: CASSPTGYQETQYF. DNA of the CDR3: TGTGCCAGCAGCCCGACAGGGTACCAAGAGACCCAGTACTTC.